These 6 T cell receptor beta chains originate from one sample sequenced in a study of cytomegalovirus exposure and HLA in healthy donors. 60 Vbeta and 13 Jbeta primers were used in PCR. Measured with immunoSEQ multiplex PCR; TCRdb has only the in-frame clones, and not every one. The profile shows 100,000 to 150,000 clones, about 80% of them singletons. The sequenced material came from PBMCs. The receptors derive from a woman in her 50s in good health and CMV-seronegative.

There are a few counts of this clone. CDR3 sequence (DNA): TGTGCCAGCAGCTTTGGACAGGGGAACACTGAAGCTTTCTTT. Protein product: CASSFGQGNTEAFF. V is TRBV7-3 and J is TRBJ1-1; 8 positions match TRBD1. This CDR3 has 14 residues. CDR1 and CDR2 (germline): SGHTA, FQGTGA. V lost 3 bases to trimming and J lost 1 base; unmatched junction nucleotides: 1.

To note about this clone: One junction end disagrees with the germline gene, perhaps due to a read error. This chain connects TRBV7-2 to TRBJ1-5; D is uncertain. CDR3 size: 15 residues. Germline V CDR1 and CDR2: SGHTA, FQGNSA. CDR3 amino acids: CASSLGILGNQPQNF. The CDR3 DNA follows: TGTGCCAGCAGCTTGGGCATTCTGGGCAATCAGCCCCAGAATTTT.

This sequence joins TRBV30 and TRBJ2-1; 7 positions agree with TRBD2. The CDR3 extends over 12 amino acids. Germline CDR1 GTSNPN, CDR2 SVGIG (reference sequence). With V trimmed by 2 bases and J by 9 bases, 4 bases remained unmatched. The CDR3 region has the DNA TGTGCCTGGAGTTGGTCGGGGGGTGAGCAGTTCTTC. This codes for CAWSWSGGEQFF.

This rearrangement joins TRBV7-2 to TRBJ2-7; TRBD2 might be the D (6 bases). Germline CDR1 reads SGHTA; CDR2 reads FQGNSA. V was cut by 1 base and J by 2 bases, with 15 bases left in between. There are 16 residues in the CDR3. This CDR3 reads CASSLDGGGVTYEQYF. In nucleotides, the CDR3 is TGTGCCAGCAGCTTAGATGGCGGCGGGGTTACCTACGAGCAGTACTTC.

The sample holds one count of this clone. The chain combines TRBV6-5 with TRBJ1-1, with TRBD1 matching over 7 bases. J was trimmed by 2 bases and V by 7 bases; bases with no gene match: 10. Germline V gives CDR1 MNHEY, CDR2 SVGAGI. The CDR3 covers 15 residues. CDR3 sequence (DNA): TGTGCCAGCAACCGGGACAGTTATAGTAACACTGAAGCTTTCTTT. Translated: CASNRDSYSNTEAFF.

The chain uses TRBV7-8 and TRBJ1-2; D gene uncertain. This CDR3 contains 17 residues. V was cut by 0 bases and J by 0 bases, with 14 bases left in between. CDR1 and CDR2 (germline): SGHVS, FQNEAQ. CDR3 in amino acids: CASSLASGVRTNYGYTF. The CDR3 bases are TGTGCCAGCAGCTTAGCGAGTGGAGTAAGAACTAACTATGGCTACACCTTC.